The rows below give T cell receptor beta chains drawn from one sample of a study of a mutant IDH1 vaccine in newly diagnosed glioma. The data were produced by immunoSEQ multiplex PCR, yet TCRdb's version contains in-frame clones alone and is incomplete. The data hold around 92,000 clones, with around 82% observed a single time. The sample was PBMCs, taken from a glioma patient treated with radiotherapy, temozolomide or both. The receptors come from a woman in her fifties or sixties with glioma. Each CDR3 is given with its conserved first and last residue. A D gene is named only where the DNA matches it firmly. A clone size is listed for some rows: how often the clone was seen (once, few, many), or a class if it is expanded.

D,V,J,size,CDR3,DNA
-,TRBV2,TRBJ1-5,-,CASSPDGNSNQPQHF,TGTGCCAGCAGCCCCGACGGGAATAGCAATCAGCCCCAGCATTTT
-,TRBV4-1,TRBJ2-1,-,CASSRVGAGEQFF,TGCGCCAGCAGCCGGGTGGGGGCTGGTGAGCAGTTCTTC
TRBD1,TRBV15,TRBJ2-2,-,CATSRDRGQGNTGELFF,TGTGCCACCAGCAGAGATAGGGGGCAGGGAAACACCGGGGAGCTGTTTTTT
TRBD2,TRBV9,TRBJ2-2,few,CASVGGAFANTGELFF,TGTGCCAGCGTCGGGGGGGCCTTCGCGAACACCGGGGAGCTGTTTTTT
-,TRBV9,TRBJ1-3,-,CASSPATGNTIYF,TGTGCCAGCAGCCCAGCCACTGGAAACACCATATATTTT
-,TRBV2,TRBJ2-5,-,CASRQKETQYF,TGTGCCAGCAGACAGAAAGAGACCCAGTACTTC
-,TRBV6-5,TRBJ1-5,-,CASRPTATVDQPQHF,TGTGCCAGCAGACCAACCGCGACAGTCGATCAGCCCCAGCATTTT
TRBD1,TRBV2,TRBJ1-4,-,CASKGDRTNEKLFF,TGTGCCAGCAAGGGGGACAGAACTAATGAAAAACTGTTTTTT
-,TRBV6-1,TRBJ1-2,-,CASRTQGHYGYTF,TGTGCCAGCAGAACCCAGGGGCACTATGGCTACACCTTC
-,TRBV2,TRBJ2-5,-,CASSVGAGQETQYF,TGTGCCAGCAGCGTTGGGGCGGGGCAGGAGACCCAGTACTTC
-,TRBV6-5,TRBJ1-2,-,CASGLMGGVKAGYTF,TGTGCCAGCGGTCTCATGGGGGGCGTGAAGGCTGGCTACACCTTC
-,TRBV10-1,TRBJ1-2,-,CASSESGSFGYTF,TGCGCCAGCAGTGAGTCGGGGAGTTTTGGCTACACCTTC
TRBD2,TRBV7-8,TRBJ2-7,-,CASSPGLAGGTYEQYF,TGTGCCAGCAGCCCAGGACTAGCGGGGGGCACCTACGAGCAGTACTTC
-,TRBV12-5,TRBJ2-4,once,CASGDTQNIQYF,TGTGCTAGTGGCGACACCCAAAACATTCAGTACTTC
TRBD1,TRBV4-1,TRBJ1-1,-,CASSQDLGDRVTAFF,TGCGCCAGCAGCCAAGATCTGGGGGACAGGGTGACAGCTTTCTTT
TRBD1,TRBV5-1,TRBJ2-7,-,CASSLVGQGAPFTYEQYF,TGCGCCAGCAGCTTGGTGGGACAGGGGGCCCCCTTCACCTACGAGCAGTACTTC
TRBD1,TRBV6-5,TRBJ1-3,-,CASSGTGGFGNTIYF,TGTGCCAGCAGTGGGACAGGGGGCTTTGGAAACACCATATATTTT
TRBD1,TRBV2,TRBJ2-7,-,CASSLQDRHSQYF,TGTGCCAGCAGTCTCCAGGACAGGCACTCGCAGTACTTC
-,TRBV6-1,TRBJ1-1,-,CASSGRANTEAFF,TGTGCCAGCAGTGGCCGGGCCAACACTGAAGCTTTCTTT
-,TRBV5-4,TRBJ2-3,-,CASSLPPLFTQYF,TGTGCCAGCAGCCTGCCCCCCCTTTTTACGCAGTATTTT
-,TRBV7-9,TRBJ1-2,few,CASSLGAGGYTF,TGTGCCAGCAGCTTAGGCGCAGGAGGCTACACCTTC
TRBD2,TRBV7-2,TRBJ2-7,-,CASSPTRTSGYEQYF,TGTGCCAGCAGCCCTACGAGGACTAGCGGCTACGAGCAGTACTTC
-,TRBV5-4,TRBJ1-6,-,CASRSGPGVNSPLHF,TGTGCCAGCAGATCCGGGCCTGGAGTTAATTCACCCCTCCACTTT
-,TRBV7-2,TRBJ2-7,-,CASSDAAASYEQYF,TGTGCCAGCAGCGATGCCGCCGCCTCCTACGAGCAGTACTTC
-,TRBV9,TRBJ1-2,-,CASTNRGAGSGYGYTF,TGTGCCAGCACCAATCGAGGGGCAGGGTCGGGCTATGGCTACACCTTC
TRBD2,TRBV6-1,TRBJ2-2,-,CASSEVTSVARELFF,TGTGCCAGCAGTGAAGTGACTAGCGTAGCCAGGGAGCTGTTTTTT
-,TRBV5-6,TRBJ2-7,once,CASSLGQGPYEQYF,TGTGCCAGCAGCTTGGGGCAGGGACCCTACGAGCAGTACTTC
TRBD1,TRBV6-5,TRBJ2-7,-,CASSYTRDRGYEQYF,TGTGCCAGCAGTTACACCCGGGACAGGGGGTACGAGCAGTACTTC
TRBD1,TRBV5-1,TRBJ1-2,-,CASSLEDRGRGGYTF,TGCGCCAGCAGCTTGGAGGACAGGGGGCGTGGTGGCTACACCTTC
-,TRBV7-2,TRBJ2-7,-,CASSPHRVTFYEQYF,TGTGCCAGCAGCCCGCATCGGGTTACATTCTACGAGCAGTACTTC
TRBD1,TRBV5-4,TRBJ1-2,-,CASSLDGTGDGYTF,TGTGCCAGCAGCTTGGATGGGACAGGGGATGGCTACACCTTC
TRBD1,TRBV19,TRBJ1-2,-,CAIHQGGNYGYTF,TGTGCCATCCATCAGGGGGGGAACTATGGCTACACCTTC
-,TRBV4-2,TRBJ2-7,-,CASSHKGSSYEQYF,TGTGCCAGCAGCCACAAAGGGAGCTCCTACGAGCAGTACTTC
-,TRBV29-1,TRBJ1-1,-,CSVESEVTNTEAFF,TGCAGCGTTGAATCTGAGGTGACGAACACTGAAGCTTTCTTT
-,TRBV13,TRBJ2-6,-,CASSSAGYSGANVLTF,TGTGCCAGCAGCTCTGCGGGTTACTCTGGGGCCAACGTCCTGACTTTC
-,TRBV18,TRBJ2-7,-,CASSPGRGTEQYF,TGTGCCAGCTCACCAGGTAGGGGGACCGAGCAGTACTTC
TRBD1,TRBV28,TRBJ2-7,-,CASSPPFGQGGGEQYF,TGTGCCAGCAGTCCCCCCTTCGGACAGGGGGGGGGTGAGCAGTACTTC
-,TRBV11-3,TRBJ2-7,-,CASSFGYRRYEQYF,TGTGCCAGCAGCTTCGGCTACCGCCGATACGAGCAGTACTTC
TRBD1,TRBV19,TRBJ1-2,-,CASSMGQIYGYTF,TGTGCCAGTAGTATGGGACAGATCTATGGCTACACCTTC